The 13 T cell receptor beta chains reported below all come from one sample, sequenced in a study of cytomegalovirus exposure and HLA in healthy donors. This PCR relied on a set of 60 Vbeta primers and 13 Jbeta primers. Generated by immunoSEQ multiplex PCR, the TCRdb table keeps only in-frame clones and is missing some. The sample consists of approximately 100,000 clones, roughly three fifths of them appearing once. Sequenced: PBMCs. These receptors all come from a man aged 55-75 years in good health and CMV-seronegative.

The chain has TRBV7-9 and TRBJ2-7; TRBD2 matches 9 bases. Germline assignment: CDR1 SEHNR and CDR2 FQNEAQ (reference sequence). The length of the CDR3 is 17 residues. J was trimmed by 5 bases and V by 5 bases; bases with no gene match: 16. The CDR3 DNA sequence: TGTGCCAGCAGCCCAGTCCCGGGACTAGCAAGGGCCCACGAGCAGTACTTC. Translation gives CASSPVPGLARAHEQYF. The entire variable domain, with the rest obtained from reference TRBV7-9 and TRBJ2-7, is as follows: DTGVSQNPRHKITKRGQNVTFRCDPISEHNRLYWYRQTLGQGPEFLTYFQNEAQLEKSRLLSDRFSAERPKGSFSTLEIQRTEQGDSAMYLCASSPVPGLARAHEQYFGPGTRLTVT.

The chain joins TRBV9 to TRBJ2-5, with no clear D. The CDR3 consists of 13 residues. Per the germline V gene, CDR1 is SGDLS and CDR2 is YYNGEE. The germline V and J ends were trimmed by 6 bases and 1 base, with 10 bases remaining between them. CDR3: CASNTYPQETQYF. CDR3 sequence (DNA): TGTGCCAGCAACACGTACCCCCAAGAGACCCAGTACTTC.

This clone was seen more than once but under ten times. The chain has TRBV29-1 and TRBJ2-1, with 7 bases that match TRBD2. Germline V gene data show CDR1 as SQVTM and CDR2 as ANQGSEA. The J segment lost 0 bases and the V segment lost 0 bases, leaving 20 bases of the junction unmatched. The CDR3 loop spans 21 amino acids. The CDR3 reads CSVEEFQLGAGRSSSYNEQFF. CDR3 DNA sequence: TGCAGCGTTGAAGAATTCCAATTGGGAGCGGGAAGATCGAGCTCCTACAATGAGCAGTTCTTC.

The genes are TRBV7-6 and TRBJ2-6; TRBD1 might be the D (6 bases). CDR3 length equals 18 residues. CDR1 and CDR2 (germline): SGHVS, FNYEAQ. Trimming pared 3 bases from V and 3 bases from J, leaving 18 bases between. CDR3 in amino acids: CASSFKWITGFGANVLTF. The CDR3 region has the DNA TGTGCCAGCAGCTTTAAGTGGATCACAGGGTTTGGGGCCAACGTCCTGACTTTC.

There are many counts of this clone. V and J are TRBV11-2 and TRBJ2-7; TRBD2 aligns across 10 bases. Unmatched junction bases numbered 12, after V lost 5 bases and J lost 8 bases. The CDR3 is 15 amino acids. Germline V gene data show CDR1 as SGHAT and CDR2 as FQNNGV. DNA for the CDR3: TGTGCCAGCAGCCCGGCTAGCGGGAGAAGATCTAAGCAGTACTTC. This codes for CASSPASGRRSKQYF.

The chain carries TRBV2 and TRBJ1-5; D unclear. This CDR3 region has 12 residues. The germline V gene encodes CDR1 SNHLY and CDR2 FYNNEI. Trimming removed 7 bases from V and 4 bases from J, with 8 bases in between. The CDR3 spells CASNAVNQPQHF. The CDR3 nucleotides read TGTGCCAGCAATGCAGTAAATCAGCCCCAGCATTTT.

This clone was recorded a few times. The chain employs TRBV11-1 and TRBJ1-1; TRBD1 aligns across 7 bases. The CDR3 extends over 15 amino acids. The V gene's germline CDR1 is SGHAT and CDR2 FQDESV (reference sequence). Unmatched junction bases numbered 12, after V lost 1 base and J lost 10 bases. The CDR3 region has the DNA TGTGCCAGCAGCTTAGGTGGGGGACAGACGAAATCAGCTTTCTTT. It yields the protein CASSLGGGQTKSAFF. Full variable domain (missing parts from reference TRBV11-1 and TRBJ1-1): EAEVAQSPRYKITEKSQAVAFWCDPISGHATLYWYRQILGQGPELLVQFQDESVVDDSQLPKDRFSAERLKGVDSTLKIQPAELGDSAMYLCASSLGGGQTKSAFFGQGTRLTVV.

There are a few counts of this clone. The V call is TRBV10-3, the J call TRBJ1-1; D gene ambiguous. This CDR3 comprises 14 residues. Trimming stripped 0 bases from V and 2 bases from J, with 7 bases between. Germline assignment: CDR1 ENHRY and CDR2 SYGVKD. The DNA for the CDR3 is TGTGCCATCAGTGAGTCTACATTTAACACTGAAGCTTTCTTT. Residues: CAISESTFNTEAFF.

The chain is built from TRBV7-6 and TRBJ2-5, with 8 bases matching TRBD1. V shed 6 bases and J 3 bases; nucleotides not matched to a gene: 12. The CDR3 totals 16 residues. Germline lookup yields CDR1 SGHVS and CDR2 FNYEAQ. The CDR3 loop reads CASSSYSGGWEETQYF. CDR3 DNA sequence: TGTGCCAGCAGTTCGTATTCAGGGGGCTGGGAAGAGACCCAGTACTTC.

The genes are TRBV9 and TRBJ1-1; 9 bases map to TRBD1. The trim removed 7 bases at V and 4 bases at J, leaving 11 bases unmatched. Germline V gene lookup returns CDR1 SGDLS and CDR2 YYNGEE. The CDR3 sequence is 15 residues long. CDR3 sequence reads: CASQAGTGIFTEAFF. The CDR3 DNA is TGTGCCAGCCAGGCCGGGACAGGGATTTTCACTGAAGCTTTCTTT.

The chain combines TRBV2 with TRBJ2-7; maybe TRBD1 (6 bases). CDR1 SNHLY and CDR2 FYNNEI come from the germline V gene. Trimming cost V 4 bases and J 5 bases, with 15 bases left between them. The CDR3 totals 14 residues. The CDR3 protein is CASSVGQGTHEQYF. CDR3 coding DNA: TGTGCCAGCAGTGTAGGGCAGGGGACGCACGAGCAGTACTTC.

This chain links TRBV10-2 with TRBJ1-5, with D possibly TRBD1 on 6 matching bases. This CDR3 region has 14 residues. V was cut by 1 base and J by 10 bases, with 14 bases left in between. Germline CDR1 WSHSY, CDR2 SAAADI. Written as DNA, the CDR3 is TGCGCCAGCAGTGAGTGGGACATAAATCTACCCCAGCATTTT. Translated, it gives CASSEWDINLPQHF.

The chain has TRBV5-4 and TRBJ2-7; 9 nucleotides align to TRBD1. Germline loops: CDR1 SGHNT, CDR2 YYREEE (reference sequence). This CDR3 has 15 amino acids. Germline trimming cut 2 bases from V and 7 bases from J; bases unmatched to any gene: 10. The CDR3 nucleotides read TGTGCCAGCAGCTTTCCCGGGACAGGGCGAACGGAGCAGTACTTC. Protein product: CASSFPGTGRTEQYF.